These T cell receptor beta chains were read from a single sample in a study of PD-1 blockade in classical Hodgkin lymphoma. Generated by immunoSEQ multiplex PCR, the TCRdb table keeps only in-frame clones and is missing some. The sample carries about 90,000 clones, 75% to 95% recorded once. The sequencing here drew on peripheral blood mononuclear cells (PBMCs), taken before the fourth cycle of nivolumab. These receptors came from a human donor with classical Hodgkin lymphoma. The CDR3 runs from the conserved cysteine through the conserved F or W. The D gene is left open where the match is weak. Clone size is given for some rows only: seen once, a few or many times, or a class if the clone is expanded.

j_gene,d_gene,v_gene,abundance,CDR3aa,CDR3nt
TRBJ1-2,-,TRBV19,-,CASSNTGGYGGYTF,TGTGCCAGTAGCAATACTGGGGGATACGGTGGCTACACCTTC
TRBJ1-2,TRBD1,TRBV30,-,CAWMDRGLGGYTF,TGTGCCTGGATGGACAGGGGGCTCGGTGGCTACACCTTC
TRBJ2-7,-,TRBV15,-,CATSGYEQYF,TGTGCCACCAGCGGCTACGAGCAGTACTTC
TRBJ1-1,-,TRBV4-1,-,CASSHHGGEAFF,TGCGCCAGCAGCCATCACGGGGGCGAAGCTTTCTTT
TRBJ1-2,-,TRBV7-9,-,CASSYTGEYYGYTF,TGTGCCAGCAGCTACACCGGGGAATACTATGGCTACACCTTC
TRBJ1-2,TRBD1,TRBV5-1,once,CASSLVQGAQEGYTF,TGCGCCAGCAGCTTGGTGCAGGGGGCCCAGGAGGGCTACACCTTC
TRBJ2-7,-,TRBV19,-,CASSPRGRGQDYEQYF,TGTGCCAGTAGTCCCAGGGGGAGGGGGCAGGACTACGAGCAGTACTTC
TRBJ1-2,-,TRBV6-5,-,CASSPRRGGGYTF,TGTGCCAGCAGTCCCCGACGCGGTGGGGGCTACACCTTC
TRBJ1-5,-,TRBV6-6,-,CASSSTYSNQPQHF,TGTGCCAGCAGTTCCACCTATAGCAATCAGCCCCAGCATTTT
TRBJ1-5,-,TRBV27,-,CASSGSGANQPQHF,TGTGCCAGCAGTGGTTCAGGGGCCAATCAGCCCCAGCATTTT
TRBJ2-5,-,TRBV5-5,-,CASSLQASQETQYF,TGTGCCAGCAGCTTGCAGGCCAGCCAAGAGACCCAGTACTTC
TRBJ2-3,-,TRBV2,once,CASVLRYGGASTDTQYF,TGTGCCAGCGTTCTACGTTATGGGGGAGCTAGCACAGATACGCAGTATTTT
TRBJ1-1,-,TRBV12-5,-,CASGWGTGSEAFF,TGTGCTAGTGGTTGGGGAACAGGGTCTGAAGCTTTCTTT
TRBJ1-5,-,TRBV4-3,-,CASSQDSGTPNQPQHF,TGCGCCAGCAGCCAAGATAGTGGGACACCAAATCAGCCCCAGCATTTT
TRBJ2-3,-,TRBV14,-,CASRPSGLRNTQYF,TGTGCCAGCAGACCAAGCGGCCTAAGGAATACGCAGTATTTT